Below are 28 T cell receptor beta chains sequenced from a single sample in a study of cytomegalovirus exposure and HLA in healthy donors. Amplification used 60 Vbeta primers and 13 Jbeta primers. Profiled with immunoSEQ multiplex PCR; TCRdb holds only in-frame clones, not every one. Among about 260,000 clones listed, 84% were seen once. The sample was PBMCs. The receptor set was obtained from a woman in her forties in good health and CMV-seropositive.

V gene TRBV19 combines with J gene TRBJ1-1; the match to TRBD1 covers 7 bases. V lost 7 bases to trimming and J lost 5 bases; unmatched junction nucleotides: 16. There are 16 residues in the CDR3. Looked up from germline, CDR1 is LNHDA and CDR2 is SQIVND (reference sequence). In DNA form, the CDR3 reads TGTGCCAGTAAGGGTCGGGCAGGGGGGATTTGGACTGAAGCTTTCTTT. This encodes CASKGRAGGIWTEAFF.

DNA for the CDR3: TGTGCCAGCAGTGACAGGGGGTACTTTGCGCAGTACTTC. As protein: CASSDRGYFAQYF. The V and J genes are TRBV6-1 and TRBJ2-7; 7 bases map to TRBD1. The CDR3 runs to 13 residues. Losses at the gene ends were 3 bases for V and 9 bases for J; bases not matched to a gene: 8. Germline loops: CDR1 MNHNS, CDR2 SASEGT.

The CDR3 nucleotides read TGCGCCAGCAGCTTGGGACAGGCTGAAGCTTTCTTT. It specifies CASSLGQAEAFF. The chain couples TRBV5-1 to TRBJ1-1, with a weak D call TRBD1 (6 bases). Trimming left V 0 bases short and J 6 bases short, with 6 bases between. The CDR3 totals 12 residues. Germline CDR1 SGHRS, CDR2 YFSETQ.

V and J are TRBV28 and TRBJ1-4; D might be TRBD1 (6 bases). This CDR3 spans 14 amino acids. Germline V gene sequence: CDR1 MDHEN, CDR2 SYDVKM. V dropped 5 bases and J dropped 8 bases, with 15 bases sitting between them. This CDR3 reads CASSADATGEKLFF. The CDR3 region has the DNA TGTGCCAGCAGTGCCGATGCCACAGGGGAAAAACTGTTTTTT.

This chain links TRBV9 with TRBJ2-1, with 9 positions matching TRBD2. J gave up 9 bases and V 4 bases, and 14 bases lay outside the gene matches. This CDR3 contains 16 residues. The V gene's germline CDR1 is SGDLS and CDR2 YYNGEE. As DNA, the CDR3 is TGTGCCAGCAGCCCCCGTGGCGGGAGGGAAGGGGGTGAGCAGTTCTTC. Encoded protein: CASSPRGGREGGEQFF.

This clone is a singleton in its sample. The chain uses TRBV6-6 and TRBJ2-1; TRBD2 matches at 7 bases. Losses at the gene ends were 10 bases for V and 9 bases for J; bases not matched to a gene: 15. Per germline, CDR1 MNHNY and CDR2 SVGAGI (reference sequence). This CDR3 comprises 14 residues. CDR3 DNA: TGTGCCACTACGGGGGGAACGCCGAATCGTGAGCAGTTCTTC. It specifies CATTGGTPNREQFF.

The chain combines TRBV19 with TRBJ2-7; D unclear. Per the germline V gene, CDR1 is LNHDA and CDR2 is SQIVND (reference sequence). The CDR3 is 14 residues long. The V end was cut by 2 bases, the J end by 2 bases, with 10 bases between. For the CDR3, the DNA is TGTGCCAGTAGTATACAGGCAGGCACCTACGAGCAGTACTTC. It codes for CASSIQAGTYEQYF.

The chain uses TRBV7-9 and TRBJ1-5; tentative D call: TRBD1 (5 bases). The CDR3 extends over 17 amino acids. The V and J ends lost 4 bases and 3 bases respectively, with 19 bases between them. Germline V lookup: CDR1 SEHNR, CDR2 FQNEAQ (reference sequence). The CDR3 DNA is TGTGCCAGCAGCTCCTTCGGTGTAGGGGCACCCAATCAGCCCCAGCATTTT. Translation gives CASSSFGVGAPNQPQHF.

The CDR3 reads CASSPGGVNTEAFF. CDR3 nucleotides: TGTGCCAGCAGCCCAGGGGGCGTGAACACTGAAGCTTTCTTT. This chain connects TRBV11-2 to TRBJ1-1; TRBD1 agrees at 8 bases. This CDR3 is 14 amino acids long. With V trimmed by 5 bases and J by 0 bases, 2 bases remained unmatched. Germline loops: CDR1 SGHAT, CDR2 FQNNGV.

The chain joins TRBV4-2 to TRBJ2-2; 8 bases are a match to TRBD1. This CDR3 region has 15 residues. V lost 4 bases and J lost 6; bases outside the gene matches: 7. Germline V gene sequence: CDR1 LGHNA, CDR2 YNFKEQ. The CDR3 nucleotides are TGTGCCAGCAGCCTACCGGGACAGGAAGCCGGGGAGCTGTTTTTT. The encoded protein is CASSLPGQEAGELFF.

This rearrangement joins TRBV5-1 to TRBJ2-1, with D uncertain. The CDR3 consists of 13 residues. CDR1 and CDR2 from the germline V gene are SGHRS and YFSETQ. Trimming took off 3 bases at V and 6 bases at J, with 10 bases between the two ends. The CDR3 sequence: CASSSLVFNEQFF. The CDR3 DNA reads TGCGCCAGCAGCTCTCTAGTTTTCAATGAGCAGTTCTTC.

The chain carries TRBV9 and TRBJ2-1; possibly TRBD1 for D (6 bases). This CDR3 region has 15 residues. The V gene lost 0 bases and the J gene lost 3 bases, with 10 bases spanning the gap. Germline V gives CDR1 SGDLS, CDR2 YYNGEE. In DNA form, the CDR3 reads TGTGCCAGCAGCGTAGAGGGGGAGTACTACAATGAGCAGTTCTTC. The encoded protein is CASSVEGEYYNEQFF.

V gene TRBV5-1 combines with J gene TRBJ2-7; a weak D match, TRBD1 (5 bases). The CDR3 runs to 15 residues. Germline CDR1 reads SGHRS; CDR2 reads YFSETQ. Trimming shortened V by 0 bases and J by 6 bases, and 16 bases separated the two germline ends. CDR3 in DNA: TGCGCCAGCAGCTTGGTTACGGCAGGGTGGAGCGAGCAGTACTTC. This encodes CASSLVTAGWSEQYF.

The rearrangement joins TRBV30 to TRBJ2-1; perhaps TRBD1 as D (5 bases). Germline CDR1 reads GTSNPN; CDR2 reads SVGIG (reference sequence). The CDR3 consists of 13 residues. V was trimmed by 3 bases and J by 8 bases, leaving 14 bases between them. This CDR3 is CAWSLGPGDEQFF. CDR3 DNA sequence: TGTGCCTGGAGCTTGGGGCCCGGCGATGAGCAGTTCTTC. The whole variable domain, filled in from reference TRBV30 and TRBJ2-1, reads SQTIHQWPATLVQPVGSPLSLECTVEGTSNPNLYWYRQAAGRGLQLLFYSVGIGQISSEVPQNLSASRPQDRQFILSSKKLLLSDSGFYLCAWSLGPGDEQFFGPGTRLTVL.

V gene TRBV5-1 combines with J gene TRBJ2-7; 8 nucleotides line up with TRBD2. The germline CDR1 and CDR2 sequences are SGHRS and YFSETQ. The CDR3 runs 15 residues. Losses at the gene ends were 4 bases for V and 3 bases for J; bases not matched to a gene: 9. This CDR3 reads CASSPDGGALYEQYF. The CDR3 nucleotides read TGCGCCAGCAGCCCGGACGGGGGGGCCCTCTACGAGCAGTACTTC.

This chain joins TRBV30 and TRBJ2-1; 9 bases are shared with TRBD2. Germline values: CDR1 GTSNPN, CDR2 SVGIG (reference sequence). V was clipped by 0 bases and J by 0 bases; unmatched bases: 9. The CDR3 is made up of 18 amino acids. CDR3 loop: CAWSVWLAGAGSYNEQFF. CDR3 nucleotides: TGTGCCTGGAGTGTTTGGTTAGCGGGAGCAGGCTCCTACAATGAGCAGTTCTTC.

CDR3 DNA: TGTGCCAGCAGCTCCAGCTCCTATAATTCACCCCTCCACTTT. This encodes CASSSSSYNSPLHF. The chain has TRBV5-6 and TRBJ1-6, with D unclear. The CDR3 sequence is 14 residues long. Between the trimmed V and J ends, which lost 3 bases and 0 bases, there was a span of 4 bases. Germline CDR1 SGHDT, CDR2 YYEEEE.

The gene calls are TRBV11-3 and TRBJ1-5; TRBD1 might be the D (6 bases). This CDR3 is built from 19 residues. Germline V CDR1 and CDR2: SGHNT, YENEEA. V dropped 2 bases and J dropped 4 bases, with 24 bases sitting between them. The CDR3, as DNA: TGTGCCAGCAGCTTAATAGACCAACAGGGCGAGACGTGGAATCAGCCCCAGCATTTT. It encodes CASSLIDQQGETWNQPQHF.

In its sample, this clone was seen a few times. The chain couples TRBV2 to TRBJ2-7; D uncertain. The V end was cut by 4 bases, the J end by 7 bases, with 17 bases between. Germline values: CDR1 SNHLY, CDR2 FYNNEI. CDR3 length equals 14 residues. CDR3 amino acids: CASSGQTLKQEQYF. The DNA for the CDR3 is TGTGCCAGCAGTGGGCAGACCTTGAAACAGGAGCAGTACTTC.

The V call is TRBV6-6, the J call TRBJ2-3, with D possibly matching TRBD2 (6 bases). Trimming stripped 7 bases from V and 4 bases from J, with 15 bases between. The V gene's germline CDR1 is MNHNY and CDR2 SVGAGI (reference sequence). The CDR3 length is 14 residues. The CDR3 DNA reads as TGTGCCAGCACCCAACTAGCTGAACCAGATACGCAGTATTTT. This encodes CASTQLAEPDTQYF.

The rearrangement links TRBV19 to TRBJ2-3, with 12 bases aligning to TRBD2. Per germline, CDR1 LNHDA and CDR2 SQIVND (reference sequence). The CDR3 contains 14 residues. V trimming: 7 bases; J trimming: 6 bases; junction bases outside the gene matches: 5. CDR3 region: CASTLAGGPDTQYF. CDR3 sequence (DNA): TGTGCCAGTACCCTAGCGGGAGGGCCTGATACGCAGTATTTT.

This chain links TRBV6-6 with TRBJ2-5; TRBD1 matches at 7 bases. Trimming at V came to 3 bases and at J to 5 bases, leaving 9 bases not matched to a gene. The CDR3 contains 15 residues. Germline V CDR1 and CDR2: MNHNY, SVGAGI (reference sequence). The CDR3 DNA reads TGTGCCAGCAGTTATAACGAGGGGGCTGGGGAGACCCAGTACTTC. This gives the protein CASSYNEGAGETQYF.

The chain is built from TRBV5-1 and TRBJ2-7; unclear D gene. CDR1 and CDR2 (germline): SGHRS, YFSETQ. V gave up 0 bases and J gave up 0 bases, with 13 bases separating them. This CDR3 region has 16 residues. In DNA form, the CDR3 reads TGCGCCAGCAGCTTGGCGTCGGGTTGGAGCTCCTACGAGCAGTACTTC. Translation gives CASSLASGWSSYEQYF.

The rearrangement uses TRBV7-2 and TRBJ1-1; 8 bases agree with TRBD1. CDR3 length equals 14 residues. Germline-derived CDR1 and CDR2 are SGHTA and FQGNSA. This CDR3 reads CVTIDRGLNTEAFF. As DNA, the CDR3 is TGTGTCACTATAGACAGGGGTCTGAACACTGAAGCTTTCTTT.

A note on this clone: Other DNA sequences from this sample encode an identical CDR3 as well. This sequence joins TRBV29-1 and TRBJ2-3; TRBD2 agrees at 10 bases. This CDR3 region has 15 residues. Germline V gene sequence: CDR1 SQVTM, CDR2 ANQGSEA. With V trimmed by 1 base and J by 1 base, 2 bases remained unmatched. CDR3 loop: CSVEGTSGGTDTQYF. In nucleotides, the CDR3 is TGCAGCGTTGAAGGGACTAGCGGAGGCACAGATACGCAGTATTTT.

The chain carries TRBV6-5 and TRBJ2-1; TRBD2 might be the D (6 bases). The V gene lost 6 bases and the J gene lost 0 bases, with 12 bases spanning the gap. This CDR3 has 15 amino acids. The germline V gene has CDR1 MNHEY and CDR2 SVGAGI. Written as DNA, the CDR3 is TGTGCCAGCAGCCTGGACGGGAGCTCCTACAATGAGCAGTTCTTC. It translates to CASSLDGSSYNEQFF.

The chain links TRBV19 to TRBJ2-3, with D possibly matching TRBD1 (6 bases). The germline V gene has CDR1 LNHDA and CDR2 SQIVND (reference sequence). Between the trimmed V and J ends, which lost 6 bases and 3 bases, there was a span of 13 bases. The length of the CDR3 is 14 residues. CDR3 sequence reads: CASRSQGMTDTQYF. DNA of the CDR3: TGTGCCAGTAGGTCCCAGGGGATGACAGATACGCAGTATTTT. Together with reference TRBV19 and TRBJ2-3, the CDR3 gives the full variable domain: DGGITQSPKYLFRKEGQNVTLSCEQNLNHDAMYWYRQDPGQGLRLIYYSQIVNDFQKGDIAEGYSVSREKKESFPLTVTSAQKNPTAFYLCASRSQGMTDTQYFGPGTRLTVL.

The CDR3 DNA reads TGTGCCAGCTCTAATGGAGAAGGACAGCCCCAGCATTTT. Encoded protein: CASSNGEGQPQHF. The V and J genes are TRBV18 and TRBJ1-5; D remains unclear. CDR1 and CDR2 (germline): KGHSH, LQKENI. V gave up 6 bases and J gave up 7 bases, with 13 bases separating them. This CDR3 region has 13 residues.